These 27 T cell receptor beta chains were all obtained from the same sample, sequenced in a study of T cell responses to AZD1222 COVID-19 vaccine. Using immunoSEQ multiplex PCR, the repertoire was profiled, and TCRdb retains in-frame clones only, with some absent. The table includes 120,000 or so clones, less than 95% detected once. The input for sequencing was peripheral blood, taken on day 0 of AZD1222 vaccination. Every receptor here comes from an adult in good health.

The chain uses TRBV28 and TRBJ2-7; D perhaps matches TRBD1 (6 bases). The CDR3 contains 14 residues. The V gene's germline CDR1 is MDHEN and CDR2 SYDVKM. The V end lost 6 bases, the J end lost 5 bases, and 17 bases lay between the germline ends. In DNA form, the CDR3 reads TGTGCCAGCAGGTACGGCAACAGGGACCACGAGCAGTACTTC. This translates into CASRYGNRDHEQYF.

This clone showed up many times. The chain is built from TRBV25-1 and TRBJ2-7, with 9 bases that match TRBD1. The CDR3 is 14 amino acids. The V gene end was trimmed by 6 bases and the J gene end by 7 bases; junction bases not matched to a gene: 10. Germline loops: CDR1 MGHDK, CDR2 SYGVNS. CDR3 sequence reads: CASSSGTGPREQYF. As DNA, the CDR3 is TGTGCCAGCAGCTCCGGGACAGGGCCCCGGGAGCAGTACTTC.

The chain recombines TRBV5-4 with TRBJ2-6; tentative D call: TRBD1 (5 bases). V was clipped by 4 bases and J by 0 bases, with 8 bases between them. CDR3 length: 15 amino acids. Per the germline V gene, CDR1 is SGHNT and CDR2 is YYREEE (reference sequence). The CDR3 DNA follows: TGTGCCAGCAGCGGCGACAGCTCTGGGGCCAACGTCCTGACTTTC. Protein: CASSGDSSGANVLTF. The whole variable domain, filled in from reference TRBV5-4 and TRBJ2-6, reads ETGVTQSPTHLIKTRGQQVTLRCSSQSGHNTVSWYQQALGQGPQFIFQYYREEENGRGNFPPRFSGLQFPNYSSELNVNALELDDSALYLCASSGDSSGANVLTFGAGSRLTVL.

The sample holds a few counts of this clone. The chain combines TRBV19 with TRBJ1-5; D is ambiguous. CDR1 LNHDA and CDR2 SQIVND come from the germline V gene (reference sequence). V lost 3 bases, J lost 6 bases, and 9 bases lay in between. The CDR3 loop spans 13 amino acids. The CDR3 is CASSIQALQPQHF. CDR3 DNA sequence: TGTGCCAGTAGTATCCAGGCACTTCAGCCCCAGCATTTT.

The chain is built from TRBV28 and TRBJ1-2; D gene uncertain. In germline, CDR1 is MDHEN, CDR2 SYDVKM. Trimming took off 5 bases at V and 4 bases at J, with 17 bases between the two ends. The CDR3 has 15 residues. The CDR3 sequence is CASSLRTGVLYGYTF. Written as DNA, the CDR3 is TGTGCCAGCAGTCTTAGGACGGGCGTACTCTATGGCTACACCTTC.

The rearrangement uses TRBV28 and TRBJ2-3; D may match TRBD1 or TRBD2 (7 bases each). V lost 5 bases and J 4 bases, leaving 10 bases between the germline ends. The germline V gene encodes CDR1 MDHEN and CDR2 SYDVKM. This CDR3 comprises 13 residues. The CDR3 sequence: CASSQGGADTQYF. DNA of the CDR3: TGTGCCAGCAGTCAGGGGGGGGCAGATACGCAGTATTTT.

This clone was detected once. This chain uses TRBV4-3 with TRBJ2-5, with 9 bases aligning to TRBD2. V gave up 0 bases and J gave up 0 bases; unmatched junction bases: 2. The CDR3 spans 16 residues. Germline CDR1 reads LGHNA; CDR2 reads YSLEER. DNA for the CDR3: TGCGCCAGCAGCCAAGATGTAGCGGGAGACCAAGAGACCCAGTACTTC. Amino acids: CASSQDVAGDQETQYF.

The chain employs TRBV7-9 and TRBJ2-1; 8 bases agree with TRBD1. The trim removed 8 bases at V and 4 bases at J, leaving 7 bases unmatched. Per the germline V gene, CDR1 is SEHNR and CDR2 is FQNEAQ (reference sequence). The CDR3 extends over 14 amino acids. The CDR3 here is CASLEQGEYNEQFF. CDR3 sequence (DNA): TGTGCCAGCCTAGAACAGGGGGAGTACAATGAGCAGTTCTTC.

The chain has TRBV28 and TRBJ1-4, with a tentative D call TRBD1 (5 bases). The CDR3 has 12 residues. Per germline, CDR1 MDHEN and CDR2 SYDVKM. Trimming stripped 6 bases from V and 8 bases from J, with 10 bases between. DNA of the CDR3: TGTGCCAGCAGCGAGCGGGGGGAAAAACTGTTTTTT. It yields the protein CASSERGEKLFF.

This rearrangement joins TRBV18 to TRBJ2-3; maybe TRBD2 (5 bases). The germline V gene has CDR1 KGHSH and CDR2 LQKENI. Trimming removed 4 bases at V and 0 bases at J, with 11 bases between. The CDR3 is 15 amino acids. The CDR3 DNA reads TGTGCCAGCTCACTAGCGATGTCTAGCACAGATACGCAGTATTTT. Residues: CASSLAMSSTDTQYF.

V is TRBV3-1 (or the pseudogene TRBV3-2) and J is TRBJ2-3; D not resolved. The V end lost 1 base, the J end lost 6 bases, and 11 bases lay between the germline ends. The CDR3 length is 14 residues. The germline V gene encodes CDR1 LGHDT and CDR2 YNNKEL (reference sequence). The CDR3: CASSQGTEFDTQYF. In DNA form, the CDR3 reads TGTGCCAGCAGCCAAGGCACGGAATTCGATACGCAGTATTTT.

This clone was detected only once. The rearrangement uses TRBV5-1 and TRBJ2-1; 11 bases agree with TRBD2. CDR1 and CDR2 (germline): SGHRS, YFSETQ. The length of the CDR3 is 14 residues. V was clipped by 5 bases and J by 6 bases; unmatched bases: 4. The CDR3 bases are TGCGCCAGCAGTGCTAGCGGGAGGACCAATGAGCAGTTCTTC. As protein: CASSASGRTNEQFF.

The gene calls are TRBV2 and TRBJ1-6; possible D gene TRBD1, 5 bases. Trimming stripped 8 bases from V and 8 bases from J, with 13 bases between. CDR3 length equals 13 residues. Germline CDR1 is SNHLY and CDR2 is FYNNEI. The CDR3 DNA reads as TGTGCCAGCGAGGCGGGGGTCGATTCACCCCTCCACTTT. This translates into CASEAGVDSPLHF.

CDR3 protein: CASSLAGWYGSPLHF. The DNA for the CDR3 is TGTGCCAGCAGTTTAGCAGGGTGGTATGGTTCACCCCTCCACTTT. This rearrangement joins TRBV28 to TRBJ1-6; possible D gene TRBD1, 5 bases. Germline V gene data show CDR1 as MDHEN and CDR2 as SYDVKM. V was cut by 2 bases and J by 9 bases, with 14 bases left in between. The CDR3 runs to 15 residues.

V gene TRBV27 combines with J gene TRBJ2-3; D is perhaps TRBD1 or TRBD2 (6 bases each). Trimming took 6 bases from V and 4 from J, leaving 14 bases between them. Germline lookup yields CDR1 MNHEY and CDR2 SMNVEV (reference sequence). This CDR3 spans 14 amino acids. CDR3 in amino acids: CASSSHGGPDTQYF. The DNA for the CDR3 is TGTGCCAGCAGCTCCCACGGGGGCCCAGATACGCAGTATTTT.

This sequence joins TRBV29-1 and TRBJ2-7, with 9 bases identical to TRBD1. The CDR3 loop spans 13 amino acids. Losses at the gene ends were 6 bases for V and 6 bases for J; bases not matched to a gene: 9. The V gene's germline CDR1 is SQVTM and CDR2 ANQGSEA. The CDR3 sequence is CSVTTGGSGEQYF. The CDR3 coding sequence is TGCAGCGTAACGACAGGGGGTTCTGGCGAGCAGTACTTC.

This sequence joins TRBV7-2 and TRBJ1-4, with a possible D match to TRBD1 (5 bases). Germline-derived CDR1 and CDR2 are SGHTA and FQGNSA. The CDR3 is 11 amino acids. The V end was cut by 6 bases, the J end by 7 bases, with 6 bases between. This CDR3 reads CASSQGEKLFF. The DNA for the CDR3 is TGTGCCAGCAGTCAGGGTGAAAAACTGTTTTTT. The full variable domain, with the rest looked up from reference TRBV7-2 and TRBJ1-4, is GAGVSQSPSNKVTEKGKDVELRCDPISGHTALYWYRQSLGQGLEFLIYFQGNSAPDKSGLPSDRFSAERTGGSVSTLTIQRTQQEDSAVYLCASSQGEKLFFGSGTQLSVL.

The rearrangement joins TRBV9 to TRBJ1-2; 7 positions agree with TRBD1. CDR1 and CDR2 (germline): SGDLS, YYNGEE. V lost 4 bases, J lost 4 bases, and 7 bases stayed unmatched. CDR3 length equals 14 residues. For the CDR3, the DNA is TGTGCCAGCAGCCCACAGGGGTCGGGCTATGGCTACACCTTC. Translated: CASSPQGSGYGYTF. Complete variable domain (other parts from reference TRBV9 and TRBJ1-2): DSGVTQTPKHLITATGQRVTLRCSPRSGDLSVYWYQQSLDQGLQFLIQYYNGEERAKGNILERFSAQQFPDLHSELNLSSLELGDSALYFCASSPQGSGYGYTFGSGTRLTVV.

The chain is built from TRBV5-1 and TRBJ1-6, with D possibly TRBD1 on 5 matching bases. Germline CDR1 is SGHRS and CDR2 is YFSETQ. The CDR3 is 19 amino acids. Trimming stripped 1 base from V and 5 bases from J, with 22 bases between. The CDR3 reads CASSLSRRESLWNNSPLHF. The DNA for the CDR3 is TGCGCCAGCAGCTTGAGTCGCAGGGAGAGCTTGTGGAATAATTCACCCCTCCACTTT.

The rearrangement uses TRBV27 and TRBJ2-1; the D gene is possibly TRBD2 (6 bases). Trimming cost V 6 bases and J 8 bases, with 17 bases left between them. The CDR3 contains 14 residues. The germline V gene encodes CDR1 MNHEY and CDR2 SMNVEV (reference sequence). CDR3 in DNA: TGTGCCAGCAGCCGACGTACGGGGGTCGATGAGCAGTTCTTC. Protein product: CASSRRTGVDEQFF.

The chain combines TRBV19 with TRBJ2-7, with TRBD1 matching over 8 bases. The trim removed 4 bases at V and 2 bases at J, leaving 1 base unmatched. Germline V gene data show CDR1 as LNHDA and CDR2 as SQIVND (reference sequence). CDR3 size: 13 residues. This CDR3 is CASSKQGAYEQYF. As DNA, the CDR3 is TGTGCCAGTAGTAAACAGGGGGCCTACGAGCAGTACTTC.

The rearrangement uses TRBV4-3 and TRBJ2-3, with D perhaps given as TRBD1 or TRBD2 (5 bases each). CDR1 and CDR2 (germline): LGHNA, YSLEER. The CDR3 totals 16 residues. The ends were cut back, 1 base at V and 6 bases at J, with 17 bases in the middle. The CDR3 spells CASSQGLRAGADTQYF. CDR3 bases: TGCGCCAGCAGCCAAGGACTGCGCGCCGGGGCGGATACGCAGTATTTT.

This clone appeared once. The chain recombines TRBV9 with TRBJ1-5; 8 bases fit TRBD1. The CDR3 sequence is 16 residues long. Per germline, CDR1 SGDLS and CDR2 YYNGEE. V lost 4 bases and J lost 0; bases outside the gene matches: 6. CDR3 coding DNA: TGTGCCAGCAGCCCGACAGGGGATAATAGCAATCAGCCCCAGCATTTT. Amino acid sequence: CASSPTGDNSNQPQHF.

This chain joins TRBV24-1 and TRBJ2-7; no clear D gene. Germline V gives CDR1 KGHDR, CDR2 SFDVKD. The CDR3 contains 12 residues. V was clipped by 6 bases and J by 4 bases, with 9 bases between them. The CDR3 region has the DNA TGTGCCACCAGTCCAGTTGGTTACGAGCAGTACTTC. It codes for CATSPVGYEQYF.

The chain combines TRBV28 with TRBJ2-2; D is unresolved. Germline CDR1 MDHEN, CDR2 SYDVKM. V was cut by 3 bases and J by 6 bases, with 11 bases left in between. The CDR3 length is 14 residues. The DNA of the CDR3 is TGTGCCAGCAGTTTCCTAGGGTCGGCCGGGGAGCTGTTTTTT. Protein product: CASSFLGSAGELFF. The full variable domain, rest sourced from reference TRBV28 and TRBJ2-2, is DVKVTQSSRYLVKRTGEKVFLECVQDMDHENMFWYRQDPGLGLRLIYFSYDVKMKEKGDIPEGYSVSREKKERFSLILESASTNQTSMYLCASSFLGSAGELFFGEGSRLTVL.

The chain joins TRBV28 to TRBJ1-2, with no clear D. Germline CDR1 reads MDHEN; CDR2 reads SYDVKM. The CDR3 runs to 16 residues. Trimming took 5 bases from V and 5 from J, leaving 21 bases between them. CDR3 protein: CASSPPVHLEIYGYTF. In nucleotides, the CDR3 is TGTGCCAGCAGTCCCCCCGTGCATCTGGAAATTTATGGCTACACCTTC.

This clone was observed once. The chain recombines TRBV27 with TRBJ2-1, with 7 bases aligning to TRBD1. CDR1 and CDR2 (germline): MNHEY, SMNVEV (reference sequence). The CDR3 totals 14 residues. The trim removed 6 bases at V and 8 bases at J, leaving 10 bases unmatched. The CDR3 region has the DNA TGTGCCAGCAGCCCCGGACAGGTCCGGGATGAGCAGTTCTTC. It translates to CASSPGQVRDEQFF.